The 20 T cell receptor beta chains below all came from one sample that was sequenced in a study of early T cells in non-severe SARS-CoV-2 infection. TCRdb passed the 5' RACE reads through MiXCR, listing each CDR3 protein once. The sample has 45,000 or so distinct CDR3 sequences, under 9.5% seen once. The material sequenced was whole blood. Source of these receptors: an adult who was a healthcare worker with PCR-confirmed SARS-CoV-2 infection or an uninfected control (not recorded which).

There are a few counts of this clonotype. The chain combines TRBV3-1 with TRBJ1-6, with D hard to call. The length of the CDR3 is 13 residues. Trimming removed 5 bases from V and 4 bases from J, with 6 bases in between. The germline gives CDR1 LGHDT, CDR2 YNNKEL (reference sequence). CDR3 loop: CASSRDYNSPLHF. The CDR3 DNA reads TGTGCCAGCAGCAGGGATTATAATTCACCCCTCCACTTT.

The genes are TRBV7-2 and TRBJ2-7; TRBD2 aligns across 11 bases. The germline V gene encodes CDR1 SGHTA and CDR2 FQGNSA. J gave up 2 bases and V 5 bases, and 5 bases lay outside the gene matches. This CDR3 is built from 15 residues. CDR3 DNA: TGTGCCAGCAGCCCTACTAGCGGGGGCACCTACGAGCAGTACTTC. It translates to CASSPTSGGTYEQYF.

The CDR3 nucleotides are TGCAGCGTTGAAGATCAGGGGGAAGAGGGTCAGCCCCAGCATTTT. This gives the protein CSVEDQGEEGQPQHF. V and J are TRBV29-1 and TRBJ1-5, with TRBD1 identical over 7 bases. The CDR3 is 15 amino acids. Losses at the gene ends were 0 bases for V and 6 bases for J; bases not matched to a gene: 8. CDR1 and CDR2 (germline): SQVTM, ANQGSEA.

This clonotype has ten or more counts. V is TRBV2 and J is TRBJ1-2; TRBD1 is a possible D gene (5 bases). Deletions cut 6 bases from V and 3 bases from J, with 11 bases between. The CDR3 runs to 13 residues. CDR1 SNHLY and CDR2 FYNNEI come from the germline V gene. The CDR3 reads CASRGMTDYGYTF. CDR3 nucleotide sequence: TGTGCCAGCAGGGGGATGACAGACTATGGCTACACCTTC.

This clonotype was detected many times. CDR3 nucleotides: TGTGCCAGCAGCCCCCACAGTCAAGTTGAAGCTTTCTTT. This sequence encodes CASSPHSQVEAFF. The chain joins TRBV3-1 to TRBJ1-1; D gene ambiguous. Germline values: CDR1 LGHDT, CDR2 YNNKEL (reference sequence). V lost 4 bases, J lost 7 bases, and 13 bases lay in between. The CDR3 contains 13 residues. Based on the CDR3 plus reference TRBV3-1 and TRBJ1-1, the full variable domain is DTAVSQTPKYLVTQMGNDKSIKCEQNLGHDTMYWYKQDSKKFLKIMFSYNNKELIINETVPNRFSPKSPDKAHLNLHINSLELGDSAVYFCASSPHSQVEAFFGQGTRLTVV.

This clonotype was detected a few times. CDR3 DNA sequence: TGTGCCAGTAGCAACTTCCTAGCGGGGGAGCAGTTCTTC. Its translation is CASSNFLAGEQFF. V and J are TRBV19 and TRBJ2-1; 9 bases agree with TRBD2. Germline loops: CDR1 LNHDA, CDR2 SQIVND (reference sequence). This CDR3 has 13 amino acids. V lost 6 bases and J lost 10; bases outside the gene matches: 7.

By sample share, this clonotype is medium-sized. The J gene is TRBJ1-1, the V gene TRBV6-5, with D possibly matching TRBD1 (5 bases). Trimming removed 8 bases at V and 8 bases at J, with 15 bases between. The CDR3 is made up of 12 amino acids. CDR1 and CDR2 from the germline V gene are MNHEY and SVGAGI. CDR3: CASWGLRQEAFF. As DNA, the CDR3 is TGTGCCAGCTGGGGATTGAGACAGGAAGCTTTCTTT.

The chain recombines TRBV29-1 with TRBJ2-1; the match to TRBD2 covers 12 bases. Looked up from germline, CDR1 is SQVTM and CDR2 is ANQGSEA. This CDR3 has 14 amino acids. V lost 7 bases, J lost 6 bases, and 7 bases stayed unmatched. This CDR3 reads CSGSTSGGINEQFF. CDR3 nucleotide sequence: TGCAGCGGATCCACTAGCGGGGGGATCAATGAGCAGTTCTTC.

This clonotype has ten or more counts. The V call is TRBV19, the J call TRBJ2-7, with D unclear. Germline V gene sequence: CDR1 LNHDA, CDR2 SQIVND (reference sequence). The length of the CDR3 is 13 residues. Trimming left V 5 bases short and J 2 bases short, with 10 bases between. The CDR3: CASSPEDPYEQYF. CDR3 sequence (DNA): TGTGCCAGTAGTCCTGAGGACCCCTACGAGCAGTACTTC.

This clonotype was observed a handful of times. The chain joins TRBV7-9 to TRBJ2-4; tentative D call: TRBD2 (5 bases). V was clipped by 6 bases and J by 8 bases, with 8 bases between them. The germline V gene encodes CDR1 SEHNR and CDR2 FQNEAQ (reference sequence). CDR3 size: 11 residues. The CDR3 DNA reads TGTGCCAGCAGACTAGGTGACATTCAGTACTTC. It yields the protein CASRLGDIQYF.

This clonotype was seen ten or more times. The chain recombines TRBV15 with TRBJ2-7; D ambiguous. Germline V gives CDR1 LNHNV, CDR2 YYDKDF (reference sequence). This CDR3 spans 10 amino acids. DNA of the CDR3: TGTGTGGTGCTCTCCTACGAGCAGTACTTC. Protein sequence: CVVLSYEQYF.

The table lists this clonotype with many counts. The rearrangement joins TRBV28 to TRBJ1-4; D is unclear. CDR1 and CDR2 (germline): MDHEN, SYDVKM. The V end was cut by 4 bases, the J end by 0 bases, with 6 bases between. This CDR3 comprises 14 residues. CDR3 sequence: CASSSSPTNEKLFF. In DNA form, the CDR3 reads TGTGCCAGCAGTTCGTCCCCAACTAATGAAAAACTGTTTTTT.

This clonotype was recorded many times. This sequence joins TRBV6-6 and TRBJ1-5; 8 bases match TRBD1. The CDR3 runs to 15 residues. In germline, CDR1 is MNHNY, CDR2 SVGAGI (reference sequence). The V segment lost 0 bases and the J segment 5 bases; nucleotides outside the gene matches: 3. CDR3 protein: CASSYSTGAHQPQHF. In DNA, the CDR3 is TGTGCCAGCAGTTACTCGACAGGGGCTCATCAGCCCCAGCATTTT.

A few counts support this clonotype. CDR3 region: CASSSYLNTEAFF. DNA for the CDR3: TGTGCCAGCAGCTCCTACTTGAACACTGAAGCTTTCTTT. The chain employs TRBV7-3 and TRBJ1-1; D unclear. Germline CDR1 reads SGHTA; CDR2 reads FQGTGA. Trimming stripped 4 bases from V and 0 bases from J, with 6 bases between. This CDR3 is built from 13 residues.

This clonotype was seen ten or more times. The chain is built from TRBV16 and TRBJ1-1; D might be TRBD1 (6 bases). CDR1 is KGHSY, CDR2 FQNENV, per germline. The CDR3 contains 16 residues. The V end was cut by 4 bases, the J end by 3 bases, with 18 bases between. CDR3 sequence: CASSPTQGAGDTEAFF. CDR3 nucleotides: TGTGCCAGCAGCCCGACCCAGGGCGCAGGGGACACTGAAGCTTTCTTT.

This clonotype was seen a few times. The rearrangement uses TRBV28 and TRBJ2-3; 13 bases are a match to TRBD2. J was trimmed by 5 bases and V by 5 bases; bases with no gene match: 10. The CDR3 length is 17 residues. Germline V gene sequence: CDR1 MDHEN, CDR2 SYDVKM. CDR3 DNA sequence: TGTGCCAGCAGTATCATCGTACTAGCGGGGGGGCAAGATACGCAGTATTTT. Protein sequence: CASSIIVLAGGQDTQYF.

This clonotype was found a few times. The gene calls are TRBV4-3 and TRBJ2-5; 8 bases map to TRBD2. CDR1 LGHNA and CDR2 YSLEER come from the germline V gene. This CDR3 comprises 15 residues. J gave up 5 bases and V 0 bases, and 5 bases lay outside the gene matches. The CDR3 here is CASSQESGRGETQYF. The DNA for the CDR3 is TGCGCCAGCAGCCAAGAGAGCGGGAGAGGGGAGACCCAGTACTTC.

This clonotype was counted between two and nine times. This sequence joins TRBV6-6 and TRBJ1-1, with a possible D match to TRBD1 (5 bases). The V end was cut by 7 bases, the J end by 5 bases, with 11 bases between. In germline, CDR1 is MNHNY, CDR2 SVGAGI (reference sequence). This CDR3 region has 12 residues. The chain's CDR3 is CASKVQGTEAFF. DNA of the CDR3: TGTGCCAGCAAGGTCCAGGGAACTGAAGCTTTCTTT.

Many counts were recorded for this clonotype. The rearrangement joins TRBV11-2 to TRBJ2-2, with D maybe TRBD1 (7 bases). V lost 2 bases to trimming and J lost 3 bases, with 13 bases between them. Germline V gene sequence: CDR1 SGHAT, CDR2 FQNNGV. CDR3 size: 16 residues. As DNA, the CDR3 is TGTGCCAGCAGCTTATTTGCGGGACAGCACACCGGGGAGCTGTTTTTT. It specifies CASSLFAGQHTGELFF.

This chain links TRBV3-1 with TRBJ1-3; no reliable D call. The germline V gene encodes CDR1 LGHDT and CDR2 YNNKEL (reference sequence). This CDR3 is 13 amino acids long. V lost 8 bases and J 0 bases, leaving 8 bases between the germline ends. CDR3 sequence reads: CASADTSGNTIYF. CDR3 bases: TGTGCCAGCGCAGACACCTCTGGAAACACCATATATTTT.